One T cell receptor (beta chain) is described in this entry. Its antigen target is currently unknown. Nothing much larger sits one base from this clone, and base qualities are not available. The sample belongs to a study of shared clonotypes between healthy human individuals (dated by TCRdb to 2018 to 2020). Background on the whole study: A few men and a couple of women, aged 18 to 49 years, made up the cohort. Per donor, three plates each were used for CD4 naive and CD4 memory, two for CD8 naive, and one for CD8 memory. To increase sequencing depth and limit assay-specific biases, TCR repertoire library preparation and sequencing were carried out by different laboratories using diverse techniques. Each donor's leukapheresis produced roughly between roughly 0.85 and 10 billion PBMCs. Blood TCR repertoires of five healthy adults were deeply sequenced to estimate repertoire size and the extent of clonotype sharing between individuals. Findings and caveats that apply to the study as a whole: Estimated clonotype richness was generally larger for naive than for memory subsets. Pairwise subsampling indicated that sequencing depth was expected to affect the degree of clonotype sharing among donors. Higher generation probabilities were observed for clonotypes shared by all four sorted-subset donors than for non-shared clonotypes. Sampling was restricted to blood, and TCR repertoires in tissues likely differ from the TCR repertoires found in blood. Approximately 5% of naive CD4, 3.5% of naive CD8, roughly 2.4% of memory CD4, and 0.35% to 0.5% of memory CD8 clonotypes were shared across a few donors. Incomplete sequencing was indicated by rarefaction of sorted-subset datasets, despite the large sequencing depth. The genetic and exposure-history diversity represented was limited by the small number of donors.

For the CD8 naive samples, CD45RO-negative cells were positively selected for CCR7, yielding a CD45RA+CCR7+ population from which TemRA cells were excluded. The donors were healthy, HIV-negative adults with no recently reported acute infections or vaccinations. Only Caucasian adults living in Nashville, Tennessee, USA were represented among the donors. Blood was obtained by leukapheresis, after which PBMCs were separated by Ficoll-Histopaque density gradient centrifugation and cryopreserved in liquid nitrogen vapor phase. Analytical flow cytometry was used to check the purity and quantity of every magnetically sorted T cell population. Genomic DNA was isolated from each sorted fraction and quantified by UV absorbance on a Nanodrop 2000c. The CDR3 has 16 amino acids, counting the end cysteine and phenylalanine. Of the read, only the CDR3 DNA is kept; its 48 bases are in frame from base 1. V is cut by 1 base and J by 2 bases, and the space between the germline ends is 12 bases. The germline V gene (reference sequence) specifies SEHNR as CDR1 and FQNEAQ as CDR2.

TCR CDR3 regions were amplified from genomic DNA by multiplex PCR using the deep immunoSEQ assay. Genomic DNA extracted from each cell subset was distributed evenly over all wells of several immunoSEQ 96-well plates, and each plate served as one replicate. For sorted subsets, each replicate PCR was loaded with about 0.2 ug genomic DNA, equivalent to 25,000 to 35,000 T cell genomes. The purified libraries were quantified using a Qubit 3.0 fluorometer, sized with a Bioanalyzer 2100, and then quantified again using the KAPA Library Quantification kit. A separate single-read 150-cycle Illumina NextSeq 550 flow cell was used to sequence each immunoSEQ 96-well plate. As for the authors' bioinformatics: Because the immunoSEQ output included only junctional sequences and no quality scores, the filtering could not be the same as the filtering used for full-length reads. Sequences were annotated with PyIR, a Python wrapper for IgBLAST v1.9, and V/J genes and CDR3 were assigned using IMGT germline references. Reads were removed for weak V/J assignments (E-value above 1e-6), missing CDR3, stop codons, out-of-frame junctions, or ambiguous translated residues. A V3J clonotype was defined by an identical inferred V gene, J gene, and CDR3 amino acid sequence. Percentage overlap between repertoires was computed as shared unique clonotypes divided by the size of the smaller repertoire. Three approaches were used to assess repertoire richness: RTK rarefaction, the Chao1 estimator, and Recon v2.1 estimates of unobserved clonotypes. OLGA was used to compute generation probabilities for all TCRbeta clonotypes that the gDNA method yielded from a few donors. TCRdb retrieved this table from immuneACCESS and kept in-frame rearrangements only. Not all clones are present; in checked studies, unresolved V genes account for under half, and no reason is known for the remainder. V and J calls and clone size are as listed in that table; D and trimming were resolved from the DNA. The sample data list 1.5 million to 2.5 million clones, and roughly 94% of these were observed just once. 1.2% of the sample is taken by the ten largest.

The chain uses TRBV7-9 and TRBJ1-3; the D gene assignment is ambiguous. The sequenced material came from naive CD8+ T cells sorted from blood. The cell subset or site label on this specimen signifies: CD45RA+CCR7+. The TCR originated in a young man in good health. The DNA sequence is given as TGTGCCAGCAGCTTAGACATAGGGTCTACTGGAAACACCATATATTTT. Its translation is CASSLDIGSTGNTIYF.